The 21 T cell receptor gamma chains below all came from one sample that was sequenced in a study of gamma delta lymphoproliferative disorders and STAT genes. TCRdb re-identified clones in the multiplex PCR reads via CATT. This repertoire shows about 2,200 gamma-chain clones, 9.8% found once; its top ten account for 45% to 65%. Sequencing used genomic DNA taken from PBMCs of patients and controls. The sample taken for sequencing was blood. The source is a human donor with gamma-delta T-cell large granular lymphocyte leukemia.

Relative to its sample, this clone is medium-sized (0.01 to 0.1%). The rearrangement joins TRGV10 to TRGJ1 or TRGJ2. TCRdb supplies no J gene; here it was assigned by aligning the nucleotide sequence to germline. TRGV10 is an open reading frame whose function is uncertain. The CDR3 contains 13 residues. With 8 bases clipped from V and 2 bases from J, the junction kept 7 bases outside the gene matches. The CDR3 sequence: CAAWDYHYYKKLF. The CDR3 DNA reads TGTGCTGCGTGGGATTATCATTATTATAAGAAACTCTTT.

Only a few counts were recorded for this clone. V and J are TRGV8 and TRGJ1 or TRGJ2. TCRdb carries no J gene annotation; the J gene was assigned here by matching the DNA with germline. CDR1 and CDR2 (germline): VENAVY, YDSYNSRV. This CDR3 comprises 14 residues. V was pared by 3 bases and J by 10 bases, with 15 bases of the junction left unmatched. The CDR3 loop reads CATWDPRGGPKKLF. CDR3 bases: TGTGCCACCTGGGATCCGCGTGGGGGCCCCAAGAAACTCTTT.

The chain uses TRGV2 and TRGJ1 or TRGJ2. The J gene is absent in TCRdb and was assigned here via DNA matching to germline. With 0 bases clipped from V and 8 bases from J, the junction kept 13 bases outside the gene matches. From germline, CDR1 is EGSNGY and CDR2 YDSYNSKV. The CDR3 runs to 15 residues. CDR3 in DNA: TGTGCCACCTGGGACGGGCAAGCGCTACCCAATAAGAAACTCTTT. Translating gives CATWDGQALPNKKLF.

This clone is labeled medium-sized. J is TRGJ1 or TRGJ2 and V is TRGV10. TCRdb supplies no J gene; here it was assigned by aligning the nucleotide sequence to germline. TRGV10 is sorted into the ORF group, with uncertain function. J lost 0 bases, V lost 11 bases, and 2 bases had no gene match. The CDR3 totals 11 residues. The CDR3 nucleotides read TGTGCTGCGGGGAATTATTATAAGAAACTCTTT. Translation: CAAGNYYKKLF.

This clone ranks as medium-sized. The chain combines TRGV8 with TRGJ1 or TRGJ2. In the absence of a J gene in TCRdb, the DNA was matched to germline to assign it here. Germline trimming cut 4 bases from V and 3 bases from J; bases unmatched to any gene: 9. From germline, CDR1 is VENAVY and CDR2 YDSYNSRV. The CDR3 totals 14 residues. Here the CDR3 DNA reads TGTGCCACCTGGGACCCCGAAGGTTATTATAAGAAACTCTTT. Protein sequence: CATWDPEGYYKKLF.

Only a few counts were recorded for this clone. This chain connects TRGV4 to TRGJ1 or TRGJ2. No J gene is reported in TCRdb; it was inferred here by comparing the DNA with germline. Germline trimming cut 2 bases from V and 2 bases from J; bases unmatched to any gene: 9. The CDR3 is 15 amino acids. CDR1 and CDR2 (germline): EGSTGY, YDSYTSSV. The DNA for the CDR3 is TGTGCCACCTGGGATGTCCCCTTTTATTATTATAAGAAACTCTTT. The encoded protein is CATWDVPFYYYKKLF.

The V gene call reads TRGV3; no J gene was called. Germline loops: CDR1 VTNTFY, CDR2 YDVSTARD (reference sequence). This CDR3 is 14 amino acids long. The CDR3 DNA follows: TGTGCCACCTGGGACAGGCCCCTCAAGAGGGGAGAACTCTTT. Protein: CATWDRPLKRGELF.

By share, this clone counts as medium-sized (0.01 to 0.1%). Because the CDR3's place on the DNA is in doubt, the DNA is left out and the CDR3 is given as listed by TCRdb. J gene calling gave no result, while the V gene is TRGV11. TRGV11 has ORF status, its function being uncertain. The CDR3 is made up of 17 amino acids, end residues included. CDR3 protein: CTTVPAGLGMNYYKKLF.

This clone was detected a few times. This sequence joins TRGV9 and TRGJ1 or TRGJ2. No J segment appears in TCRdb, so it was assigned here by matching the sequence to germline. Trimming cost V 3 bases and J 3 bases; bases outside gene matches: 11. From germline, CDR1 is GITISATS and CDR2 ISYDGTV (reference sequence). This CDR3 has 15 residues. Written as DNA, the CDR3 is TGTGCCTTGTGGGAGCCCGTTCGCCTTTATTATAAGAAACTCTTT. It yields the protein CALWEPVRLYYKKLF.

This clone has a handful of counts. Written as DNA, the CDR3 is TGTGCCACCTGGGACAGGCGCTCTTATAAGAAACTCTTT. This encodes CATWDRRSYKKLF. This sequence joins TRGV5 and TRGJ1 or TRGJ2. TCRdb is silent on the J gene; assignment here came from matching the DNA to germline. The CDR3 covers 13 residues. The trim removed 0 bases at V and 6 bases at J, leaving 5 bases unmatched. CDR1 and CDR2 (germline): VINAFY, YDVSNSKD.

Turning to this clone: The limits of the CDR3 on the DNA are not certain, so only TCRdb's listed CDR3 is given. The V gene call is TRGV11, and the J gene call is absent. TRGV11 is sorted into the ORF group, with uncertain function. The CDR3 sequence runs 14 residues, both termini included. The CDR3 loop reads CTTVPAGLDNKKLF.

By sample fraction, this clone is medium-sized. Other DNA sequences in the sample encode the same CDR3. The rearrangement links TRGV4 to TRGJP2. TCRdb does not report a J gene; here it was assigned by matching the DNA to germline references. The V and J ends lost 0 bases and 1 base, in that order; junction bases with no gene match: 8. Germline lookup yields CDR1 EGSTGY and CDR2 YDSYTSSV. CDR3 size: 17 residues. CDR3 in amino acids: CATWDGPVFSSDWIKTF. In DNA form, the CDR3 reads TGTGCCACCTGGGATGGGCCTGTCTTTAGTAGTGATTGGATCAAGACGTTT.

Only a few counts were recorded for this clone. The chain carries TRGV2 and TRGJ1 or TRGJ2. As TCRdb names no J gene, one was assigned here on the basis of a DNA match to germline. This CDR3 comprises 13 residues. Germline values: CDR1 EGSNGY, CDR2 YDSYNSKV. V gave up 2 bases and J gave up 4 bases; unmatched junction bases: 5. CDR3 sequence: CATWDDPYYKKLF. The CDR3, as DNA: TGTGCCACCTGGGACGACCCATATTATAAGAAACTCTTT.

Within the sample, this clone is medium-sized. The rearrangement uses TRGV11 and TRGJ1 or TRGJ2. Here the J gene was assigned by germline matching of the DNA, as TCRdb has none. TRGV11 is recorded as an ORF, its role being uncertain. The V gene end was trimmed by 8 bases and the J gene end by 10 bases; junction bases not matched to a gene: 11. The length of the CDR3 is 12 residues. The CDR3 DNA reads as TGTGCCTGCTGGACGGAGGGGACAAAGAAACTCTTT. This sequence encodes CACWTEGTKKLF.

Notes on this clone: A junction end diverges from the germline sequence, so it may reflect a read error. V gene TRGV9 combines with J gene TRGJP. The J gene was missing in TCRdb and was found by matching the end of the DNA to germline. CDR1 is GITISATS, CDR2 ISYDGTV, per germline (reference sequence). The CDR3 loop spans 17 amino acids. This chain's CDR3 is CALWEVIKELSKKIKVF. CDR3 nucleotides: TGTGCCTTGTGGGAGGTTATAAAAGAGTTGAGCAAAAAAATCAAGGTATTT.

The table lists this clone with a count of one. A read error may be the cause here, since a much bigger clone is one base away. V gene assignment gives TRGV2, but the J gene was left uncalled. Germline CDR1 and CDR2: EGSNGY and YDSYNSKV. The CDR3 extends over 10 amino acids. The CDR3: CATWEGLRLF. For the CDR3, the DNA is TGTGCCACCTGGGAAGGGCTTCGGCTCTTT.

This clone counts as medium-sized. V and J are TRGV2 and TRGJP2. No J gene was available from TCRdb, and it was assigned here by a germline match of the DNA. This CDR3 is built from 15 residues. V trimming: 0 bases; J trimming: 3 bases; junction bases outside the gene matches: 4. Germline lookup yields CDR1 EGSNGY and CDR2 YDSYNSKV. CDR3: CATWDGLRSDWIKTF. The CDR3 coding sequence is TGTGCCACCTGGGACGGGCTGCGTAGTGATTGGATCAAGACGTTT.

This chain connects TRGV8 to TRGJ1 or TRGJ2. No J gene was available from TCRdb, and it was assigned here by a germline match of the DNA. The CDR3 spans 13 residues. Germline lookup yields CDR1 VENAVY and CDR2 YDSYNSRV. V shed 5 bases and J 7 bases; nucleotides not matched to a gene: 11. CDR3 DNA: TGTGCCACCTGGGGATCCTTTGGGTATAAGAAACTCTTT. Encoded protein: CATWGSFGYKKLF.

The chain couples TRGV9 to TRGJ1 or TRGJ2. No J segment appears in TCRdb, so it was assigned here by matching the sequence to germline. The CDR3 contains 13 residues. Germline V gene lookup returns CDR1 GITISATS and CDR2 ISYDGTV (reference sequence). J gave up 3 bases and V 2 bases, and 4 bases lay outside the gene matches. In DNA form, the CDR3 reads TGTGCCTTGTGGGAGGCCCGTTATTATAAGAAACTCTTT. Amino acid sequence: CALWEARYYKKLF.

This clone has only a few counts. The genes are TRGV10 and TRGJ1 or TRGJ2. No J segment appears in TCRdb, so it was assigned here by matching the sequence to germline. TRGV10 qualifies as an ORF whose function is uncertain. The CDR3 loop spans 14 amino acids. Trimming at V came to 8 bases and at J to 2 bases, leaving 10 bases not matched to a gene. The CDR3 nucleotides are TGTGCTGCGTGGGATTATGCACATTATTATAAGAAACTCTTT. Translation: CAAWDYAHYYKKLF.

A remark on this clone: The same CDR3 is also encoded by other DNA sequences in this sample. The rearrangement uses TRGV9 and TRGJ1 or TRGJ2. As TCRdb names no J gene, one was assigned here on the basis of a DNA match to germline. Trimming cost V 0 bases and J 5 bases; bases outside gene matches: 1. This CDR3 region has 12 residues. Germline loops: CDR1 GITISATS, CDR2 ISYDGTV (reference sequence). The CDR3, as DNA: TGTGCCTTGTGGGAGGTGCATTATAAGAAACTCTTT. It yields the protein CALWEVHYKKLF.